This TCR beta chain was sequenced during a study of sequential checkpoint blockade in melanoma. The overall study: Maintenance nivolumab came after either treatment sequence.

This CDR3 has 16 amino acids. Germline trimming cut 2 bases from V and 2 bases from J; bases unmatched to any gene: 4. The germline V gene encodes CDR1 MNHEY and CDR2 SMNVEV (reference sequence). TCRdb's copy holds only in-frame clones and misses some; the assay was immunoSEQ multiplex PCR. In the table there are tens of thousands of clones, 85% to 90% of which are singletons. Treatment reported: randomized to nivolumab then ipilimumab (arm A) or the reverse (arm B). DNA-damaging chemotherapy had not been given to any patient beforehand. From thawed PBMCs, live CD3+CD8+ cells negative for CD19 and CD56 were sorted.

The TCR comes from a human donor with melanoma. The sample here was CD8+ T cells sorted from blood (inferred from file names), taken from a patient given nivolumab and ipilimumab in sequence. This chain connects TRBV27 to TRBJ1-2; 11 bases line up with TRBD1. The CDR3 sequence: CASSLRGTGGNYGYTF. CDR3 in DNA: TGTGCCAGCAGTTTAAGGGGGACAGGGGGGAACTATGGCTACACCTTC.